Below, 6 T cell receptor beta chains from the same sample are listed, as sequenced in a study of a mutant IDH1 vaccine in newly diagnosed glioma. These receptors are not linked to any known antigen. Regarding time point: week 47, end of study. With topical imiquimod, each dose of the vaccine consisted of 300 ug of mutant IDH1 20-mer peptide. TCRdb keeps only in-frame clones here, not all; method: immunoSEQ multiplex PCR. The sample has approximately 50,000 clones, less than 85% seen once. Specimen: PBMCs, collected from a glioma patient whose treatment included an IDH1 peptide vaccine. The receptors were gathered from a woman aged 40 to 50 with glioma. Some clones in this sample may be carry-over from other donors' samples.

The sample holds one count of this clone. V usage is TRBV30 and J usage is TRBJ1-6; D unclear. Trimming took 1 base from V and 5 from J, leaving 6 bases between them. CDR3 length equals 13 residues. Germline values: CDR1 GTSNPN, CDR2 SVGIG (reference sequence). Here the CDR3 reads CAWSATDNSPLHF. The CDR3 DNA reads as TGTGCCTGGAGTGCCACTGATAATTCACCCCTCCACTTT.

This clone was observed a few times. The chain uses TRBV6-1 and TRBJ2-5; the D gene is possibly TRBD2 (6 bases). The CDR3 sequence is 13 residues long. Germline CDR1 and CDR2: MNHNS and SASEGT. The V gene lost 5 bases and the J gene lost 11 bases, with 18 bases spanning the gap. CDR3 bases: TGTGCCAGCAGTACCGGGATGCCGGGGGAGCAGTACTTC. Translated: CASSTGMPGEQYF.

The count of this clone is one. The chain links TRBV6-5 to TRBJ2-5, with 7 bases identical to TRBD1. Trimming at V came to 4 bases and at J to 4 bases, leaving 3 bases not matched to a gene. The CDR3 spans 13 residues. The germline V gene encodes CDR1 MNHEY and CDR2 SVGAGI. The CDR3 bases are TGTGCCAGCAGTTCACAGGGGAGAGAGACCCAGTACTTC. Its translation is CASSSQGRETQYF.

The V call is TRBV7-8, the J call TRBJ2-7; D remains ambiguous. Trimming left V 0 bases short and J 4 bases short, with 7 bases between. The CDR3 extends over 13 amino acids. From germline, CDR1 is SGHVS and CDR2 FQNEAQ. CDR3 coding DNA: TGTGCCAGCAGCTTAGCAGGTTCGTACGAGCAGTACTTC. As protein: CASSLAGSYEQYF.

The rearrangement links TRBV5-1 to TRBJ1-2; tentatively, D is TRBD1 (6 bases). The length of the CDR3 is 16 residues. Trimming shortened V by 2 bases and J by 6 bases, and 20 bases separated the two germline ends. In germline, CDR1 is SGHRS, CDR2 YFSETQ. The CDR3 nucleotides are TGCGCCAGCAGCTTTTATCAGGGGTCCCAGTCGAATGGCTACACCTTC. It is translated as CASSFYQGSQSNGYTF.

The V gene is TRBV7-8, the J gene TRBJ2-7, with D possibly being TRBD2 (5 bases). The CDR3 runs to 13 residues. Germline CDR1 and CDR2: SGHVS and FQNEAQ. V gave up 5 bases and J gave up 3 bases, with 11 bases separating them. CDR3 sequence: CASSPRTGYEQYF. CDR3 DNA: TGTGCCAGCAGCCCCCGGACTGGCTACGAGCAGTACTTC. The full variable domain, in which reference TRBV7-8 and TRBJ2-7 provide the parts outside the CDR3, is GAGVSQSPRYKVAKRGQDVALRCDPISGHVSLFWYQQALGQGPEFLTYFQNEAQLDKSGLPSDRFFAERPEGSVSTLKIQRTQQEDSAVYLCASSPRTGYEQYFGPGTRLTVT.